This T cell receptor (beta chain) was found in a study of T cells in Graves' hyperthyroidism and ophthalmopathy. Study overall: Before treatment of any kind, peripheral blood was taken at initial diagnosis.

Regions amplified from RNA transcripts were the TCR beta CDR3 regions. RT-PCR in the first round (using the HTBI primer set) targeted the TCR CDR3. TCRdb fed the multiplex PCR reads into MiXCR, producing one record per CDR3 protein. The table includes about 770,000 distinct CDR3 sequences, around a sixth detected once. The V gene lost 4 bases and the J gene lost 7 bases, with 14 bases spanning the gap. The CDR3 spans 14 residues. Per germline, CDR1 SNHLY and CDR2 FYNNEI. The sample comprised blood. The receptor was derived from a woman in her forties or fifties with Graves' hyperthyroidism that later progressed to Graves' ophthalmopathy. This chain connects TRBV2 to TRBJ1-5; a possible D gene is TRBD1 (5 bases). The CDR3: CASSGVGVRQPQHF. In nucleotides, the CDR3 is TGTGCCAGCAGTGGTGTAGGGGTAAGGCAGCCCCAGCATTTT.